This T cell receptor beta chain was recovered during a study of T cell responses to AZD1222 COVID-19 vaccine. Assay used: immunoSEQ multiplex PCR; TCRdb lists only in-frame clones, some missing. This repertoire shows 100,000 or so clones, more than 85% found once; its top ten account for approximately 16%. Trimming cost V 4 bases and J 8 bases, with 17 bases left between them. Germline V lookup: CDR1 GTSNPN, CDR2 SVGIG (reference sequence). The CDR3 length is 13 residues. The TCR was taken from an adult in good health. The chain combines TRBV30 with TRBJ1-2; D is perhaps TRBD1 (5 bases). Material: peripheral blood, obtained on day 0 of AZD1222 vaccination. This CDR3 is CAWTPGGSGGYTF. CDR3 bases: TGTGCCTGGACCCCGGGGGGATCAGGAGGCTACACCTTC. Full variable domain (rest looked up from reference TRBV30 and TRBJ1-2): SQTIHQWPATLVQPVGSPLSLECTVEGTSNPNLYWYRQAAGRGLQLLFYSVGIGQISSEVPQNLSASRPQDRQFILSSKKLLLSDSGFYLCAWTPGGSGGYTFGSGTRLTVV.